The 6 T cell receptor beta chains below were found in one sample sequenced in a study of long-term antiretroviral therapy in people with HIV. Survey level was the resolution at which the v3.0 immunoSEQ assay ran. Using immunoSEQ multiplex PCR, the repertoire was profiled, and TCRdb retains in-frame clones only, with some absent. The repertoire holds approximately 15,000 clones, with about 91% as singletons. The source was unsorted PBMCs, collected 0.3 years after starting antiretroviral therapy. The receptor source for this set is a man aged 55 to 70 with HIV.

The gene calls are TRBV5-1 and TRBJ1-1, with 9 bases matching TRBD1. This CDR3 comprises 15 residues. The germline V gene encodes CDR1 SGHRS and CDR2 YFSETQ. Unmatched junction bases numbered 5, after V lost 4 bases and J lost 1 base. CDR3 residues: CASSREQGANTEAFF. CDR3 DNA: TGCGCCAGCAGCCGAGAACAGGGGGCGAACACTGAAGCTTTCTTT.

This clone was seen a single time. The limits of the CDR3 on the DNA are not certain, so only TCRdb's listed CDR3 is given. V is TRBV11-2 and J is TRBJ1-1. The V gene's germline CDR1 is SGHAT and CDR2 FQNNGV. The CDR3 spans 14 amino acids, including both terminal residues. The CDR3 reads CASSLQVGRGSPFF.

The chain joins TRBV5-1 to TRBJ2-7; 8 bases are a match to TRBD2. V shed 4 bases and J 3 bases; nucleotides not matched to a gene: 9. CDR3 length: 15 residues. In germline, CDR1 is SGHRS, CDR2 YFSETQ. The DNA for the CDR3 is TGCGCCAGCAGCCCCCAGCTAGCGGGCCGCTACGAGCAGTACTTC. Its translation: CASSPQLAGRYEQYF.

Of note for this clone: This specimen includes other DNA sequences encoding the same CDR3. This chain links TRBV7-9 with TRBJ2-3; 7 positions agree with TRBD1. The ends lost 3 bases at V and 5 bases at J; junction bases unmatched: 5. The CDR3 has 14 residues. Germline V gene data show CDR1 as SEHNR and CDR2 as FQNEAQ (reference sequence). The CDR3 DNA reads TGTGCCAGCAGCTTCACAGGGGATATAGATACGCAGTATTTT. As protein: CASSFTGDIDTQYF.

The V and J genes are TRBV19 and TRBJ2-3; unclear D gene. The CDR3 is 15 amino acids. V was pared by 6 bases and J by 0 bases, with 13 bases between. The germline gives CDR1 LNHDA, CDR2 SQIVND (reference sequence). The CDR3 DNA reads as TGTGCCAGTAGGACGACTGACGCTAGCACAGATACGCAGTATTTT. Amino acid sequence: CASRTTDASTDTQYF.

V gene TRBV7-9 combines with J gene TRBJ1-5; the match to TRBD1 covers 8 bases. The trim removed 1 base at V and 3 bases at J, leaving 11 bases unmatched. The CDR3 spans 18 residues. The germline CDR1 and CDR2 sequences are SEHNR and FQNEAQ (reference sequence). CDR3 sequence reads: CASSLGGTTGAANQPQHF. The DNA for the CDR3 is TGTGCCAGCAGCTTAGGGGGGACGACAGGGGCGGCCAATCAGCCCCAGCATTTT.